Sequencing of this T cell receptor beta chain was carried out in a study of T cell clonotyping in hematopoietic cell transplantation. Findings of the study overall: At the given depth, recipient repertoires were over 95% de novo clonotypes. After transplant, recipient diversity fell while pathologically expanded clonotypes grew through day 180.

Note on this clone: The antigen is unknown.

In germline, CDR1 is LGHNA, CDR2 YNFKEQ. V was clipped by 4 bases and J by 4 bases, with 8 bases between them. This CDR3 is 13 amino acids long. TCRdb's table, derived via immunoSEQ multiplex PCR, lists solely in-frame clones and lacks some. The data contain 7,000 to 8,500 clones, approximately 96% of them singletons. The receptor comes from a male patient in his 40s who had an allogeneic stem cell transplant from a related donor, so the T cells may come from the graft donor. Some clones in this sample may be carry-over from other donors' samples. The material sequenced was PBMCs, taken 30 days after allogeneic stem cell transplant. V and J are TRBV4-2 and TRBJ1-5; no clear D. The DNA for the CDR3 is TGTGCCAGCAGCCCGGCGGGGAATCAGCCCCAGCATTTT. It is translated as CASSPAGNQPQHF.